These 22 T cell receptor beta chains share one sample of origin, sequenced in a study of shared clonotypes between healthy human individuals. Libraries were prepared by immunoSEQ multiplex PCR; TCRdb keeps only in-frame clonotypes and omits some of them. Here the sample spans 1,400,000 or so clones, 98% being singletons. Material: naive CD4+ T cells sorted from blood. As to subset: CD45RA+ positively selected. All receptors derive from a man younger than 40 in good health.

This rearrangement joins TRBV6-4 to TRBJ2-2, with D maybe TRBD1 (6 bases). Trimming cost V 0 bases and J 0 bases, with 23 bases left between them. Per germline, CDR1 MRHNA and CDR2 SNTAGT. The CDR3 loop spans 21 amino acids. CDR3 sequence reads: CASSDSAGTPAFIANTGELFF. CDR3 in DNA: TGTGCCAGCAGTGACTCGGCCGGGACACCCGCCTTTATCGCGAACACCGGGGAGCTGTTTTTT.

The chain is built from TRBV19 and TRBJ2-3; no clear D gene. Trimming took off 3 bases at V and 0 bases at J, with 7 bases between the two ends. There are 14 residues in the CDR3. Germline values: CDR1 LNHDA, CDR2 SQIVND (reference sequence). Written as DNA, the CDR3 is TGTGCCAGTAGTATGCGTTCTAGCACAGATACGCAGTATTTT. It translates to CASSMRSSTDTQYF.

The chain has TRBV11-2 and TRBJ2-6; D is perhaps TRBD1 (6 bases). In germline, CDR1 is SGHAT, CDR2 FQNNGV. V gave up 4 bases and J gave up 2 bases, with 21 bases separating them. This CDR3 is 19 amino acids long. The CDR3 region is CASSSLKLDSLPGANVLTF. As DNA, the CDR3 is TGTGCCAGCAGCTCCCTTAAACTGGACAGTCTCCCTGGGGCCAACGTCCTGACTTTC.

The gene calls are TRBV18 and TRBJ2-5; D unresolved. The V end was cut by 1 base, the J end by 4 bases, with 19 bases between. Germline CDR1 KGHSH, CDR2 LQKENI. The CDR3 spans 17 residues. CDR3 DNA sequence: TGTGCCAGCTCACCACTGACCTCAAAAATAACGGGAGAGACCCAGTACTTC. It yields the protein CASSPLTSKITGETQYF.

The genes are TRBV6-5 and TRBJ2-7, with 11 bases matching TRBD2. After removal of 7 bases from V and 4 bases from J, the junction contained 6 bases not matched to a gene. The CDR3 extends over 14 amino acids. The germline CDR1 and CDR2 sequences are MNHEY and SVGAGI. CDR3 nucleotides: TGTGCCAGCACTATTAGCGGGAGGGGGTACGAGCAGTACTTC. Residues: CASTISGRGYEQYF.

This clone has a single count. The chain links TRBV19 to TRBJ2-3; tentative D call: TRBD2 (6 bases). Germline V gene lookup returns CDR1 LNHDA and CDR2 SQIVND (reference sequence). The CDR3 is made up of 12 amino acids. The V and J ends lost 4 bases and 6 bases respectively, with 8 bases between them. The CDR3 sequence: CASSNLADTQYF. The DNA for the CDR3 is TGTGCCAGTAGTAATCTAGCGGATACGCAGTATTTT.

The J gene is TRBJ2-5, the V gene TRBV2; maybe TRBD1 (5 bases). CDR1 and CDR2 from the germline V gene are SNHLY and FYNNEI. The V end was cut by 6 bases, the J end by 2 bases, with 13 bases between. This CDR3 has 14 residues. CDR3 nucleotides: TGTGCCAGCAGGGACACCCACTTACAAGAGACCCAGTACTTC. Protein product: CASRDTHLQETQYF.

The chain carries TRBV30 and TRBJ2-7; D is unresolved. CDR1 and CDR2 (germline): GTSNPN, SVGIG (reference sequence). The CDR3 covers 13 residues. With 0 bases removed from V and 6 bases from J, the gap between germline ends came to 12 bases. The CDR3 region is CAWSVNRPLEQYF. CDR3 nucleotides: TGTGCCTGGAGTGTAAACAGACCGCTCGAGCAGTACTTC.

The J gene is TRBJ2-5, the V gene TRBV5-4; no definite D call. CDR1 and CDR2 (germline): SGHNT, YYREEE (reference sequence). V was trimmed by 2 bases and J by 0 bases, leaving 5 bases between them. The CDR3 is 13 amino acids. The CDR3 loop reads CASSFTYQETQYF. CDR3 DNA: TGTGCCAGCAGCTTCACGTACCAAGAGACCCAGTACTTC.

V and J are TRBV28 and TRBJ2-6; 11 nucleotides align to TRBD1. This CDR3 contains 18 residues. Trimming took 2 bases from V and 2 from J; bases not matched to a gene: 5. Per the germline V gene, CDR1 is MDHEN and CDR2 is SYDVKM. CDR3 DNA sequence: TGTGCCAGCAGTTTAGGGACAGGGGGTATAGCTGGGGCCAACGTCCTGACTTTC. The encoded protein is CASSLGTGGIAGANVLTF. The variable domain in full, with the rest retrieved from reference TRBV28 and TRBJ2-6, is DVKVTQSSRYLVKRTGEKVFLECVQDMDHENMFWYRQDPGLGLRLIYFSYDVKMKEKGDIPEGYSVSREKKERFSLILESASTNQTSMYLCASSLGTGGIAGANVLTFGAGSRLTVL.

Regarding this clone: Other nucleotide sequences from this sample produce the same CDR3. The chain is built from TRBV7-9 and TRBJ2-7; 10 bases are a match to TRBD1. Germline trimming cut 6 bases from V and 3 bases from J; bases unmatched to any gene: 5. Per germline, CDR1 SEHNR and CDR2 FQNEAQ (reference sequence). The CDR3 is 14 residues long. In nucleotides, the CDR3 is TGTGCCAGCAGTTCCGGGACAGGGGACTACGAGCAGTACTTC. The encoded protein is CASSSGTGDYEQYF.

This clone has just one count. Given a much more abundant clone one base away, this may be a read error. The genes are TRBV6-1 and TRBJ2-7; D is perhaps TRBD1 (6 bases). V lost 4 bases and J 2 bases, leaving 6 bases between the germline ends. CDR1 and CDR2 from the germline V gene are MNHNS and SASEGT. The CDR3 totals 12 residues. DNA of the CDR3: TGTGCCAGCAGTGGGACAGCCTACGAGCAGTACTTC. Residues: CASSGTAYEQYF.

The V and J genes are TRBV5-6 and TRBJ2-1; TRBD2 aligns across 11 bases. The CDR3 is made up of 15 amino acids. Germline V gene sequence: CDR1 SGHDT, CDR2 YYEEEE. V lost 4 bases to trimming and J lost 8 bases; unmatched junction nucleotides: 8. As DNA, the CDR3 is TGTGCCAGCAGCGGTAGCGGGAGGGCCATTTATGAGCAGTTCTTC. Its translation: CASSGSGRAIYEQFF.

This rearrangement joins TRBV7-2 to TRBJ1-1; D call uncertain. CDR1 SGHTA and CDR2 FQGNSA come from the germline V gene. V gave up 1 base and J gave up 8 bases, with 8 bases separating them. The CDR3 is 12 amino acids. The CDR3 DNA sequence: TGTGCCAGCAGCTTAGAGTTAGGGGAAGCTTTCTTT. Its protein is CASSLELGEAFF.

The V call is TRBV14, the J call TRBJ2-1; D is ambiguous. V shed 1 base and J shed 9 bases, with 7 bases lying between them. The CDR3 runs 12 residues. The germline V gene encodes CDR1 SGHDN and CDR2 FVKESK. The CDR3 sequence: CASSQGLVEQFF. CDR3 coding DNA: TGTGCCAGCAGCCAAGGACTGGTTGAGCAGTTCTTC.

The genes are TRBV11-2 and TRBJ2-5; weak D call: TRBD2 (7 bases). The V end was cut by 0 bases, the J end by 6 bases, with 11 bases between. The CDR3 contains 14 residues. Germline CDR1 and CDR2: SGHAT and FQNNGV. CDR3 sequence reads: CASSLDGGGKTQYF. The CDR3 DNA reads as TGTGCCAGCAGCTTAGATGGGGGGGGCAAGACCCAGTACTTC.

The chain joins TRBV29-1 to TRBJ1-2; unclear D gene. Germline CDR1 and CDR2: SQVTM and ANQGSEA. The CDR3 loop spans 14 amino acids. Trimming shortened V by 6 bases and J by 4 bases, and 18 bases separated the two germline ends. CDR3 amino acids: CSVLPTEVSYGYTF. The DNA of the CDR3 is TGCAGCGTGTTACCGACCGAGGTATCCTATGGCTACACCTTC.

The chain has TRBV6-7 and TRBJ1-1, with D maybe TRBD1 (5 bases). TRBV6-7 is labeled an ORF, and its function is uncertain. Trimming shortened V by 4 bases and J by 1 base, and 10 bases separated the two germline ends. This CDR3 spans 14 amino acids. Here the CDR3 DNA reads TGTGCCAGCAGTTTATACCAGGGGAACACTGAAGCTTTCTTT. Residues: CASSLYQGNTEAFF.

This clone has a single count. J is TRBJ2-5 and V is TRBV27; TRBD1 matches at 8 bases. This CDR3 spans 15 amino acids. The V and J ends lost 4 bases and 5 bases, in that order; junction bases with no gene match: 9. Looked up from germline, CDR1 is MNHEY and CDR2 is SMNVEV (reference sequence). Here the CDR3 DNA reads TGTGCCAGCAGTTCTCTGACAGGGGCGGTTGAGACCCAGTACTTC. This translates into CASSSLTGAVETQYF.

The gene calls are TRBV6-5 and TRBJ2-3; D perhaps matches TRBD2 (6 bases). CDR1 and CDR2 from the germline V gene are MNHEY and SVGAGI. This CDR3 has 15 amino acids. Trimming pared 2 bases from V and 4 bases from J, leaving 13 bases between. DNA for the CDR3: TGTGCCAGCAGTTACGGAGGGCCAATGTCAGATACGCAGTATTTT. The encoded protein is CASSYGGPMSDTQYF.

V is TRBV9 and J is TRBJ2-3; no firm D call. V was shortened by 0 bases and J by 4 bases, with 6 bases between the two germline ends. The CDR3 sequence is 13 residues long. Germline values: CDR1 SGDLS, CDR2 YYNGEE. The CDR3 protein is CASSVGSSDTQYF. The CDR3 DNA reads TGTGCCAGCAGCGTAGGCTCTTCAGATACGCAGTATTTT.

This chain links TRBV4-3 with TRBJ2-7, with no clear D. V lost 2 bases and J lost 2, with 10 bases in between. CDR1 and CDR2 from the germline V gene are LGHNA and YSLEER. This CDR3 region has 14 residues. The CDR3: CASSQQSQAYEQYF. DNA of the CDR3: TGCGCCAGCAGCCAACAGTCCCAGGCCTACGAGCAGTACTTC.